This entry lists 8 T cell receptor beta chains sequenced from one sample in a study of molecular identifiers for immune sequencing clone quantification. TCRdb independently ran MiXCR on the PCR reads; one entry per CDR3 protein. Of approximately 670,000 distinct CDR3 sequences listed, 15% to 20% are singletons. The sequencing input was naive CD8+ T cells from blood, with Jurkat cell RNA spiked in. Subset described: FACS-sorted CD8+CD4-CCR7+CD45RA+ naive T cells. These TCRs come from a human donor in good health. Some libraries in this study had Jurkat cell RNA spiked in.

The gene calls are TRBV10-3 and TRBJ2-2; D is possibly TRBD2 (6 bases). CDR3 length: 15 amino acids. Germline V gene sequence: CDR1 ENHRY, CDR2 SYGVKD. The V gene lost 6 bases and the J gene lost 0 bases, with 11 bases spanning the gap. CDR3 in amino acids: CAIRSSGANTGELFF. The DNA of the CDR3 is TGTGCCATCAGGAGTAGCGGCGCGAACACCGGGGAGCTGTTTTTT.

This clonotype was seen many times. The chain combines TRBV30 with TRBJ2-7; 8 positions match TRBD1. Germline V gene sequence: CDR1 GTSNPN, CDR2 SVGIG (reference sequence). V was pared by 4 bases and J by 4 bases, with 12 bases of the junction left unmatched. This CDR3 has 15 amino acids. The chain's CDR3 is CAWTQPGQDFYEQYF. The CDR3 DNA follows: TGTGCCTGGACTCAACCGGGACAGGACTTTTACGAGCAGTACTTC.

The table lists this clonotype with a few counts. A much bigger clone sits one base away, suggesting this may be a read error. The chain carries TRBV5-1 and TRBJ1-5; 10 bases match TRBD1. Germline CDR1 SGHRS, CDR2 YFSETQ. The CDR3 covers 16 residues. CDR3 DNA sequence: TGCGCCAGCAGCGTGCGGGACAGGGGTACCAATCAGCCCCAGCGTTTT. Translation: CASSVRDRGTNQPQRF.

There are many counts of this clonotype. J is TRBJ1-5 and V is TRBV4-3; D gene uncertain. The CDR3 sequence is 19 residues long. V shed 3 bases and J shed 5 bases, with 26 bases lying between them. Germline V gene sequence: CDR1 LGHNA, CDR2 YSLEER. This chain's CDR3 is CASSHHFSLEMPSHQPQHF. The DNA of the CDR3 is TGCGCCAGCAGCCACCACTTCTCGCTGGAGATGCCCTCCCATCAGCCCCAGCATTTT.

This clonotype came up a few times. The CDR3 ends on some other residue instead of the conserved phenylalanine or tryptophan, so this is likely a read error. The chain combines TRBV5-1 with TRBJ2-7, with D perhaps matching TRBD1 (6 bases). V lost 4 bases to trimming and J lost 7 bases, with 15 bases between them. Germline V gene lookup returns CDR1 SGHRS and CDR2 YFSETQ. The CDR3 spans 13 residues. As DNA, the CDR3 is TGCGCCAGCAGCCTTGTGGGGGCTGGGGAGCAGTACCTC. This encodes CASSLVGAGEQYL.

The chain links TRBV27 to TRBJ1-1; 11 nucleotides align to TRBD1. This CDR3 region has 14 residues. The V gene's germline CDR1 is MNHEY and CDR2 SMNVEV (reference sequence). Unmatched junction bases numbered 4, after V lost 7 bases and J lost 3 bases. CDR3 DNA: TGTGCCAGCAAATGGGGACAGGGGGACACTGAAGCTTTCTTT. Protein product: CASKWGQGDTEAFF.

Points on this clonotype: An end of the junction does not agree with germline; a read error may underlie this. For the CDR3, the DNA is TGCGCCAGCGGCCAAGTTTTTGGATGGTTAACTTCTTCTGATGCTTTCTTT. This encodes CASGQVFGWLTSSDAFF. This chain connects TRBV4-1 to TRBJ1-1; D unclear. The germline V gene has CDR1 MGHRA and CDR2 YSYEKL. This CDR3 is 17 amino acids long.

DNA of the CDR3: TGTGCCAGCAGCGTAGAGGAGGGGGTGAACACTGAAGCTTTCTTT. Amino acid sequence: CASSVEEGVNTEAFF. The rearrangement links TRBV9 to TRBJ1-1; D possibly corresponds to TRBD1 (6 bases). The length of the CDR3 is 15 residues. Per germline, CDR1 SGDLS and CDR2 YYNGEE. V dropped 0 bases and J dropped 0 bases, with 9 bases sitting between them.